This T cell receptor (beta chain) was captured in a study of blood T cell repertoires in COVID-19. Study background: Whether acute or convalescent, the COVID-19 samples came from the United States, Italy and Spain. PBMCs, B-cell-depleted T cells, or T cells were the source of the cDNA or gDNA that made up the material.

As processed by the authors: Amplifying reference gene primers gave estimates of nucleated cell counts. The table came from immunoSEQ multiplex PCR; TCRdb's copy has only in-frame clones and leaves some out. The V and J calls and clone size were taken over from that table, and D and trimming were inferred from the DNA. The data contain some 160,000 clones, 65% to 85% of them singletons. Germline V gene lookup returns CDR1 SNHLY and CDR2 FYNNEI. This CDR3 is 17 amino acids long. V trimming: 0 bases; J trimming: 1 base; junction bases outside the gene matches: 7. The clonotype was recovered from a woman in her seventies who had recovered from COVID-19. Material for sequencing was peripheral blood. The chain carries TRBV2 and TRBJ1-1, with 8 bases identical to TRBD1. The CDR3 coding sequence is TGTGCCAGCAGTGAAGCCGGACAGGGCCGCACGAACACTGAAGCTTTCTTT. The encoded protein is CASSEAGQGRTNTEAFF. Filled out from reference TRBV2 and TRBJ1-1, the complete variable domain reads EPEVTQTPSHQVTQMGQEVILRCVPISNHLYFYWYRQILGQKVEFLVSFYNNEISEKSEIFDDQFSVERPDGSNFTLKIRSTKLEDSAMYFCASSEAGQGRTNTEAFFGQGTRLTVV.